This T cell receptor (beta chain) was observed in a study of T cell responses to AZD1222 COVID-19 vaccine. V was shortened by 6 bases and J by 9 bases, with 8 bases between the two germline ends. The CDR3 length is 11 residues. From germline, CDR1 is SNHLY and CDR2 FYNNEI. Profiling relied on immunoSEQ multiplex PCR, and the TCRdb table lists in-frame clones only, not all of them. The data contain 150,000 to 200,000 clones, approximately 89% of them singletons. This clone was counted a single time. The origin of this receptor is an adult who received the AZD1222 COVID-19 vaccine. The specimen was peripheral blood, collected 28 days after the second AZD1222 dose. V usage is TRBV2 and J usage is TRBJ2-2; TRBD2 is a possible D gene (5 bases). For the CDR3, the DNA is TGTGCCAGCAGCCGGGGTTGGGAGCTGTTTTTT. It codes for CASSRGWELFF.